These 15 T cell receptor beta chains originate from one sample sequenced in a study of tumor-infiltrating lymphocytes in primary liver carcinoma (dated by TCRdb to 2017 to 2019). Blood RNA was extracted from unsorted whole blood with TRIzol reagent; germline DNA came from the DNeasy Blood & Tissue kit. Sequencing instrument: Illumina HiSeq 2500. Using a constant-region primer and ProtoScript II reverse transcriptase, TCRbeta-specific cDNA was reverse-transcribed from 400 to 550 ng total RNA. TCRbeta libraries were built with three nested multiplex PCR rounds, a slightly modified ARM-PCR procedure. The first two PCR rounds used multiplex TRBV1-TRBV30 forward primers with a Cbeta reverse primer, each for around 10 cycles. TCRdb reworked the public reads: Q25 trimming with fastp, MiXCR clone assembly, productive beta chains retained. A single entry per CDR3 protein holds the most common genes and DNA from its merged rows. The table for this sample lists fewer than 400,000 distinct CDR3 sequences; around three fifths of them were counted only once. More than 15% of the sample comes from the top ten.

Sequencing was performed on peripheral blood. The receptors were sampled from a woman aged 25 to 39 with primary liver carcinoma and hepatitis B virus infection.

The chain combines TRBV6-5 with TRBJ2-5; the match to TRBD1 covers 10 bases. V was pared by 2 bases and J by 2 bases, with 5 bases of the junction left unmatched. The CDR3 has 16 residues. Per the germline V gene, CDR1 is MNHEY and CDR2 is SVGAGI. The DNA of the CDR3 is TGTGCCAGCAGTTACATGACAGGGGGCAAGCAAGAGACCCAGTACTTC. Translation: CASSYMTGGKQETQYF.

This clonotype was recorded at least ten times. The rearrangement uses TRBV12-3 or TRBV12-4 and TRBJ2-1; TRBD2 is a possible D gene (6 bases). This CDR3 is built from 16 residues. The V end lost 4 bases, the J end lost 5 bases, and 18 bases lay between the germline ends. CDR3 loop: CASSSLGGETDNEQFF. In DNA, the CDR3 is TGTGCCAGCAGTTCCCTGGGGGGAGAGACCGACAATGAGCAGTTCTTC.

CDR3 sequence reads: CASSIDMGYQPQHF. The CDR3 region has the DNA TGTGCCAGTAGTATAGACATGGGCTATCAGCCCCAGCATTTT. The genes are TRBV12-3 or TRBV12-4 and TRBJ1-5; D gene ambiguous. The CDR3 is 14 amino acids. V was trimmed by 9 bases and J by 5 bases, leaving 17 bases between them.

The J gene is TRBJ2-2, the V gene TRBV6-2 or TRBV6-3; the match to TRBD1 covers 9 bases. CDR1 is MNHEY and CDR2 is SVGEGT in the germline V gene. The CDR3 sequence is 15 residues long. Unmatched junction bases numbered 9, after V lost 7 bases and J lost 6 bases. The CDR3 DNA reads TGTGCCAGCATACGCCGGGACAGGGTTTCCGGGGAGCTGTTTTTT. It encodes CASIRRDRVSGELFF.

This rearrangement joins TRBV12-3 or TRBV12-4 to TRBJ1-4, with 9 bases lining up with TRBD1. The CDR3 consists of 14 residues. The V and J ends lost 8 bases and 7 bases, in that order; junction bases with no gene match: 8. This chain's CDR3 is CASCSTGGGEKLFF. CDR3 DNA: TGTGCCAGCTGTTCGACAGGGGGTGGTGAAAAACTGTTTTTT.

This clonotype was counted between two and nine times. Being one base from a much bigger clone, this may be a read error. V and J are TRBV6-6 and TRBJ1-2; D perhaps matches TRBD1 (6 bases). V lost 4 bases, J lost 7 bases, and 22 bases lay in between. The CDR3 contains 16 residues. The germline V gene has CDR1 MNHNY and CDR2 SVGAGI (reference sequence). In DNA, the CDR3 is TGTGCCAGCAGTTCCGTCTCAACCGGGATAGGGGGTGGCTACACCTTC. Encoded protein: CASSSVSTGIGGGYTF.

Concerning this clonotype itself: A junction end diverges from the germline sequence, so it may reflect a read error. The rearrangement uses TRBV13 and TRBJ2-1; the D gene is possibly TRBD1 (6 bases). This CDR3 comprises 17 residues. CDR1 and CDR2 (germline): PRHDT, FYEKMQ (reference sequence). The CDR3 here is CARTLGAASYSYNEHFF. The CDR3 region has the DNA TGTGCCAGGACCCTGGGGGCGGCGAGCTACTCCTACAATGAGCACTTCTTC.

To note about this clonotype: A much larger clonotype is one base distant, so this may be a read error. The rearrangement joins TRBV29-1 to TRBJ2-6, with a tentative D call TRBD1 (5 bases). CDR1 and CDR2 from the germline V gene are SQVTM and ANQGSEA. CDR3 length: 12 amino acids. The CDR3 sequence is CSVVGGANVLAF. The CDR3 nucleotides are TGCAGCGTTGTCGGTGGGGCCAACGTCCTGGCTTTC.

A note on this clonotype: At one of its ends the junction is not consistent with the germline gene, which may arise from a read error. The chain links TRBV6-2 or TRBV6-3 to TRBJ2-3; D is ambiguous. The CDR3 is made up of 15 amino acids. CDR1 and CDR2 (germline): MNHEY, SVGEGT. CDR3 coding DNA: TGTGACAGCAGTTACTCTCGGCTAAACACAGATACGCAGTATTTT. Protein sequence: CDSSYSRLNTDTQYF.

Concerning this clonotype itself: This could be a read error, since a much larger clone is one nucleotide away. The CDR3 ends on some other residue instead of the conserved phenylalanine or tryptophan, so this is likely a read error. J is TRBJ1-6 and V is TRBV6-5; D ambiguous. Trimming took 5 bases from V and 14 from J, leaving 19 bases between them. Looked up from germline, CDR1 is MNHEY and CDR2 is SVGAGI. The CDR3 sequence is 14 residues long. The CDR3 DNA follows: TGTGCCAGCAGTCGGGCTAATCTCGGTTCGGCCCTCCACGTT. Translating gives CASSRANLGSALHV.

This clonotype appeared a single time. CDR3 loop: CAWNRGGYNNEQFF. CDR3 nucleotide sequence: TGTGCCTGGAACCGTGGGGGGTACAACAATGAGCAGTTCTTC. The chain recombines TRBV30 with TRBJ2-1; TRBD2 is a possible D gene (6 bases). CDR1 GTSNPN and CDR2 SVGIG come from the germline V gene (reference sequence). Trimming stripped 4 bases from V and 5 bases from J, with 15 bases between. This CDR3 comprises 14 residues. Together with reference TRBV30 and TRBJ2-1, the CDR3 gives the full variable domain: SQTIHQWPATLVQPVGSPLSLECTVEGTSNPNLYWYRQAAGRGLQLLFYSVGIGQISSEVPQNLSASRPQDRQFILSSKKLLLSDSGFYLCAWNRGGYNNEQFFGPGTRLTVL.

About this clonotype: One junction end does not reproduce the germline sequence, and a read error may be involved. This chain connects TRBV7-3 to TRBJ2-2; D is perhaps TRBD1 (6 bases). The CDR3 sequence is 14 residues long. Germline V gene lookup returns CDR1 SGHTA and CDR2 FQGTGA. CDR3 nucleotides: TGTGCCAGCAGGAAGGACGGGGACACCCGGGAGCTGTTTTTT. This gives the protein CASRKDGDTRELFF.

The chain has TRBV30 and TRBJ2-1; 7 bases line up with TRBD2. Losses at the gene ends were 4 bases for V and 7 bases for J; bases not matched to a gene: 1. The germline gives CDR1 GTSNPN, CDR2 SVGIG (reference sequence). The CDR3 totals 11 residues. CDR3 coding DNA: TGTGCCTGGAACGGGGGGAATGAGCAGTTCTTC. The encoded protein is CAWNGGNEQFF.

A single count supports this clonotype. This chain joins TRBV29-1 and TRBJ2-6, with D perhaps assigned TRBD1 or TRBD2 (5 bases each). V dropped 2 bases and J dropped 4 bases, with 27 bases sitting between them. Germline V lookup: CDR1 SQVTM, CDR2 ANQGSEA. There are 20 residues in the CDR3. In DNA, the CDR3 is TGCAGCGTTGAATGTGTATTTTACCAGGGAGTACCCCCCGGGGCCAACGTCCTGACTTTC. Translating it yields CSVECVFYQGVPPGANVLTF.

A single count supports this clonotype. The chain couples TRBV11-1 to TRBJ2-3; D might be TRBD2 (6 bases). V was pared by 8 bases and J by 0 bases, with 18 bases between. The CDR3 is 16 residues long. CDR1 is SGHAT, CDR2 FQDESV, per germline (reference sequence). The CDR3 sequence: CASCLTAGGSTDTQYF. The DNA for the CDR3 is TGTGCCAGCTGCCTTACGGCTGGAGGGAGCACAGATACGCAGTATTTT.